The clone carrying this TCR beta chain was seen a few times. Its specificity is not known. Together with a sample-barcoded 5' primer, a J-beta primer mix was included in a second PCR lasting roughly 6 to 12 cycles. Each CDR3 protein is one row after TCRdb ran MiXCR on the 5' RACE reads. The table includes about 1.5 million distinct CDR3 sequences, roughly 43% detected once. The data were obtained in a study of blood T cells in healthy people across ages. The CDR3 runs 14 residues. CDR1 and CDR2 from the germline V gene are SGHRS and YFSETQ. The ends were cut back, 3 bases at V and 2 bases at J, with 11 bases in the middle. Researchers isolated at least 6 million PBMCs per sample. Study-level points and caveats: From one million sequenced T cells, diversity estimates were lower bounds. Getting older went along with TCR beta diversity per million T cells dropping roughly linearly.

This TCR derives from a woman aged 18-29 years in good health. V gene TRBV5-1 combines with J gene TRBJ2-5; D is perhaps TRBD1 (6 bases). Input material: blood. The CDR3 bases are TGCGCCAGCAGCTCCGGACAGAAACAAGAGACCCAGTACTTC. Translated: CASSSGQKQETQYF.